The 24 T cell receptor beta chains presented below share a single source sample, sequenced in a study of OX40 agonist ivuxolimab in advanced cancers. Profiling relied on immunoSEQ multiplex PCR, and the TCRdb table lists in-frame clones only, not all of them. The repertoire holds about 70,000 clones, with about 86% as singletons. The sequencing used CD4+ or CD8+ T cells sorted from blood, collected in a trial of the OX40 agonist ivuxolimab. Every receptor here comes from an adult with an advanced solid tumor such as melanoma, head and neck, liver or kidney cancer.

The chain links TRBV14 to TRBJ1-1, with a possible D match to TRBD1 (6 bases). The CDR3 is 15 amino acids. V lost 4 bases and J 1 base, leaving 13 bases between the germline ends. The germline gives CDR1 SGHDN, CDR2 FVKESK. CDR3 sequence reads: CASSRSLGGNTEAFF. The CDR3 DNA reads as TGTGCCAGCAGCCGGTCGCTAGGGGGGAACACTGAAGCTTTCTTT.

V gene TRBV5-1 combines with J gene TRBJ1-2; unclear D gene. CDR1 SGHRS and CDR2 YFSETQ come from the germline V gene. This CDR3 contains 14 residues. V dropped 0 bases and J dropped 1 base, with 7 bases sitting between them. The CDR3 DNA is TGCGCCAGCAGCTTGGACACCTATAACTATGGCTACACCTTC. As protein: CASSLDTYNYGYTF.

The J gene is TRBJ1-3, the V gene TRBV6-6; a possible D gene is TRBD1 (6 bases). This CDR3 is 16 amino acids long. Germline lookup yields CDR1 MNHNY and CDR2 SVGAGI (reference sequence). The V gene lost 2 bases and the J gene lost 1 base, with 12 bases spanning the gap. Written as DNA, the CDR3 is TGTGCCAGCAGTTACCCTGCCCAGGGGTCTGGAAACACCATATATTTT. It yields the protein CASSYPAQGSGNTIYF.

The chain's CDR3 is CASSPTDRGDEKLFF. CDR3 sequence (DNA): TGCGCCAGCAGCCCTACGGACAGGGGGGATGAAAAACTGTTTTTT. The V and J genes are TRBV5-1 and TRBJ1-4, with TRBD1 matching over 10 bases. The trim removed 4 bases at V and 6 bases at J, leaving 6 bases unmatched. Looked up from germline, CDR1 is SGHRS and CDR2 is YFSETQ. The CDR3 is made up of 15 amino acids.

Here the CDR3 reads CSVPRGEDTQYF. The CDR3, as DNA: TGCAGCGTTCCCCGGGGGGAAGATACGCAGTATTTT. This chain uses TRBV29-1 with TRBJ2-3; TRBD2 matches 7 bases. From germline, CDR1 is SQVTM and CDR2 ANQGSEA. J lost 5 bases, V lost 5 bases, and 4 bases had no gene match. This CDR3 region has 12 residues.

V and J are TRBV5-5 and TRBJ2-1; 11 bases map to TRBD2. The CDR3 loop spans 16 amino acids. Germline V gene data show CDR1 as SGHKS and CDR2 as YYEKEE (reference sequence). With V trimmed by 2 bases and J by 7 bases, 8 bases remained unmatched. CDR3 coding DNA: TGTGCCAGCAGCTTTCAGGAACTAGCGGGAGTTAATGAGCAGTTCTTC. Amino acid sequence: CASSFQELAGVNEQFF. Combining the CDR3 with reference TRBV5-5 and TRBJ2-1 gives the whole variable domain DAGVTQSPTHLIKTRGQQVTLRCSPISGHKSVSWYQQVLGQGPQFIFQYYEKEERGRGNFPDRFSARQFPNYSSELNVNALLLGDSALYLCASSFQELAGVNEQFFGPGTRLTVL.

The V call is TRBV4-2, the J call TRBJ2-1, with 10 bases identical to TRBD2. Germline V gives CDR1 LGHNA, CDR2 YNFKEQ. This CDR3 is built from 16 residues. V lost 0 bases and J lost 10; bases outside the gene matches: 9. CDR3 protein: CASSQDGSSGGLEQFF. The CDR3 nucleotides are TGTGCCAGCAGCCAAGATGGTAGTAGCGGGGGGCTCGAGCAGTTCTTC.

V gene TRBV19 combines with J gene TRBJ1-1, with D hard to call. CDR1 is LNHDA, CDR2 SQIVND, per germline (reference sequence). CDR3 length: 13 amino acids. The V end was cut by 7 bases, the J end by 4 bases, with 13 bases between. CDR3 amino acids: CASTKTEGTEAFF. The CDR3 DNA reads TGTGCCAGTACAAAAACAGAGGGCACTGAAGCTTTCTTT. Filled out from reference TRBV19 and TRBJ1-1, the complete variable domain reads DGGITQSPKYLFRKEGQNVTLSCEQNLNHDAMYWYRQDPGQGLRLIYYSQIVNDFQKGDIAEGYSVSREKKESFPLTVTSAQKNPTAFYLCASTKTEGTEAFFGQGTRLTVV.

J is TRBJ2-4 and V is TRBV2, with D possibly being TRBD1 (6 bases). The CDR3 has 16 residues. Germline V gene lookup returns CDR1 SNHLY and CDR2 FYNNEI. Trimming took off 7 bases at V and 1 base at J, with 17 bases between the two ends. The CDR3 sequence: CASTFEAGVAKNIQYF. CDR3 coding DNA: TGTGCCAGCACCTTTGAAGCAGGGGTGGCCAAAAACATTCAGTACTTC.

J is TRBJ2-2 and V is TRBV30, with TRBD2 matching over 15 bases. V dropped 3 bases and J dropped 4; count of bases not matched to a gene: 0. Germline lookup yields CDR1 GTSNPN and CDR2 SVGIG (reference sequence). This CDR3 is 15 amino acids long. Written as DNA, the CDR3 is TGTGCCTGGAGGGGACTAGCGGGGGGCACCGGGGAGCTGTTTTTT. Its translation: CAWRGLAGGTGELFF.

V is TRBV5-4 and J is TRBJ2-3; unclear D gene. Trimming left V 0 bases short and J 1 base short, with 6 bases between. This CDR3 spans 14 amino acids. Germline CDR1 and CDR2: SGHNT and YYREEE (reference sequence). The chain's CDR3 is CASSLALRTDTQYF. The CDR3 region has the DNA TGTGCCAGCAGCTTGGCACTCCGCACAGATACGCAGTATTTT. The entire variable domain, with the rest obtained from reference TRBV5-4 and TRBJ2-3, is as follows: ETGVTQSPTHLIKTRGQQVTLRCSSQSGHNTVSWYQQALGQGPQFIFQYYREEENGRGNFPPRFSGLQFPNYSSELNVNALELDDSALYLCASSLALRTDTQYFGPGTRLTVL.

This chain uses TRBV30 with TRBJ2-7; D possibly corresponds to TRBD1 (6 bases). Trimming took off 3 bases at V and 3 bases at J, with 9 bases between the two ends. CDR3 size: 12 residues. Looked up from germline, CDR1 is GTSNPN and CDR2 is SVGIG (reference sequence). CDR3 protein: CAWRMDSYEQYF. In nucleotides, the CDR3 is TGTGCCTGGAGGATGGACAGCTACGAGCAGTACTTC.

The chain uses TRBV5-4 and TRBJ2-7, with 7 bases that match TRBD2. Germline V gene lookup returns CDR1 SGHNT and CDR2 YYREEE (reference sequence). This CDR3 is 16 amino acids long. V lost 4 bases, J lost 0 bases, and 10 bases stayed unmatched. CDR3 protein: CASSRASSGFSYEQYF. The CDR3 nucleotides read TGTGCCAGCAGCCGGGCCTCTAGCGGTTTCTCCTACGAGCAGTACTTC.

The sample holds one count of this clone. This rearrangement joins TRBV29-1 to TRBJ2-7, with no clear D. The CDR3 spans 10 residues. Per germline, CDR1 SQVTM and CDR2 ANQGSEA. Trimming took 4 bases from V and 4 from J, leaving 5 bases between them. CDR3 loop: CSVGEYEQYF. The CDR3 DNA follows: TGCAGCGTTGGGGAATACGAGCAGTACTTC.

This clone was seen once. The chain links TRBV11-3 to TRBJ1-1; no firm D call. Germline CDR1 and CDR2: SGHNT and YENEEA. This CDR3 is built from 12 residues. Trimming took 5 bases from V and 7 from J, leaving 11 bases between them. The CDR3 DNA reads TGTGCCAGCAGCCCACGTCTTGGTGAAGCTTTCTTT. This gives the protein CASSPRLGEAFF. The full variable domain, with the rest looked up from reference TRBV11-3 and TRBJ1-1, is EAGVVQSPRYKIIEKKQPVAFWCNPISGHNTLYWYLQNLGQGPELLIRYENEEAVDDSQLPKDRFSAERLKGVDSTLKIQPAELGDSAVYLCASSPRLGEAFFGQGTRLTVV.

The J gene is TRBJ2-1, the V gene TRBV5-1, with 9 nucleotides matching TRBD2. CDR3 length equals 14 residues. The germline gives CDR1 SGHRS, CDR2 YFSETQ. The J segment lost 5 bases and the V segment lost 0 bases, leaving 0 bases of the junction unmatched. The CDR3 DNA reads TGCGCCAGCAGCTTGGCTAGCGGGGACAATGAGCAGTTCTTC. It yields the protein CASSLASGDNEQFF.

This chain connects TRBV28 to TRBJ1-4, with 10 bases aligning to TRBD1. The CDR3 is made up of 15 amino acids. Trimming removed 4 bases from V and 7 bases from J; junction bases left unmatched: 6. The V gene's germline CDR1 is MDHEN and CDR2 SYDVKM. CDR3 sequence reads: CASSSSGTGVEKLFF. The CDR3 DNA follows: TGTGCCAGCAGTTCCTCCGGGACAGGGGTTGAAAAACTGTTTTTT.

The V and J genes are TRBV9 and TRBJ2-3; the D is unclear. V was shortened by 2 bases and J by 3 bases, with 7 bases between the two germline ends. The CDR3 extends over 13 amino acids. CDR1 is SGDLS, CDR2 YYNGEE, per germline. The CDR3 DNA reads as TGTGCCAGCAGCGTGTCGTGGACAGATACGCAGTATTTT. It yields the protein CASSVSWTDTQYF.

This clone was recorded once. The V and J genes are TRBV2 and TRBJ1-6; maybe TRBD1 (5 bases). Germline-derived CDR1 and CDR2 are SNHLY and FYNNEI. With 11 bases removed from V and 10 bases from J, the gap between germline ends came to 18 bases. The CDR3 consists of 13 residues. CDR3 loop: CASTGGVRSPLHF. In nucleotides, the CDR3 is TGTGCCTCCACGGGGGGGGTAAGGTCACCCCTCCACTTT.

The chain uses TRBV19 and TRBJ1-5; tentatively, D is TRBD1 (5 bases). This CDR3 is 15 amino acids long. Deletions cut 0 bases from V and 3 bases from J, with 9 bases between. The germline gives CDR1 LNHDA, CDR2 SQIVND (reference sequence). This CDR3 is CASSIEGGVNQPQHF. The CDR3 DNA reads TGTGCCAGTAGTATAGAGGGGGGGGTCAATCAGCCCCAGCATTTT.

The gene calls are TRBV5-1 and TRBJ1-1, with 7 bases that match TRBD1. V dropped 2 bases and J dropped 1; count of bases not matched to a gene: 11. CDR1 SGHRS and CDR2 YFSETQ come from the germline V gene. The CDR3 is 17 amino acids. The CDR3: CASSFRYPGGENTEAFF. The CDR3, as DNA: TGCGCCAGCAGCTTCCGTTACCCAGGGGGAGAGAACACTGAAGCTTTCTTT.

This chain joins TRBV5-1 and TRBJ2-5; 11 bases agree with TRBD2. Trimming cost V 0 bases and J 3 bases; bases outside gene matches: 10. Germline CDR1 and CDR2: SGHRS and YFSETQ. This CDR3 is 18 amino acids long. DNA of the CDR3: TGCGCCAGCAGCTTGGCCTCGTCTAGCGGGGGGTCCGAAGAGACCCAGTACTTC. It codes for CASSLASSSGGSEETQYF. Drawing the rest from reference TRBV5-1 and TRBJ2-5, the complete variable domain is KAGVTQTPRYLIKTRGQQVTLSCSPISGHRSVSWYQQTPGQGLQFLFEYFSETQRNKGNFPGRFSGRQFSNSRSEMNVSTLELGDSALYLCASSLASSSGGSEETQYFGPGTRLLVL.

The chain carries TRBV10-3 and TRBJ2-1; D is unclear. V was pared by 0 bases and J by 10 bases, with 7 bases between. This CDR3 is 12 amino acids long. CDR1 and CDR2 from the germline V gene are ENHRY and SYGVKD. The CDR3 DNA is TGTGCCATCAGTGAGTCTGGGGTAGAGCAGTTCTTC. It specifies CAISESGVEQFF.

The chain carries TRBV7-3 and TRBJ2-5, with 9 bases matching TRBD1. This CDR3 comprises 14 residues. With V trimmed by 5 bases and J by 3 bases, 4 bases remained unmatched. CDR1 is SGHTA and CDR2 is FQGTGA in the germline V gene. DNA of the CDR3: TGTGCCAGCAGCCCACAGGGGGCAAAAGAGACCCAGTACTTC. Protein: CASSPQGAKETQYF. The variable domain in full, with the rest retrieved from reference TRBV7-3 and TRBJ2-5, is GAGVSQTPSNKVTEKGKYVELRCDPISGHTALYWYRQSLGQGPEFLIYFQGTGAADDSGLPNDRFFAVRPEGSVSTLKIQRTERGDSAVYLCASSPQGAKETQYFGPGTRLLVL.